This TCR beta chain appears in the sequencing data of a study of early T cells in non-severe SARS-CoV-2 infection. The overall study: The sequenced material was bulk RNA from unsorted whole blood, and its chains were unpaired.

This CDR3 contains 17 residues. Trimming cost V 3 bases and J 0 bases, with 14 bases left between them. The germline V gene has CDR1 LNHDA and CDR2 SQIVND (reference sequence). This clonotype has at least ten counts. As yet, its antigen is unknown. Notes on the study in general: The VDJdb matching leaned toward anti-spike CD8 responses and overlooked private and CD4 specificities.

Unique molecular identifiers were affixed to single, distinct cDNA molecules. TCRdb ran MiXCR on the 5' RACE reads and lists one entry per CDR3 protein. The data contain fewer than 30,000 distinct CDR3 sequences, roughly 5.4% of them singletons. The source material was whole blood. This clonotype was obtained from an adult who was a healthcare worker with PCR-confirmed SARS-CoV-2 infection or an uninfected control (not recorded which). The V call is TRBV19, the J call TRBJ2-2, with D perhaps assigned TRBD1 or TRBD2 (5 bases each). This chain's CDR3 is CASSIGVRDANTGELFF. Written as DNA, the CDR3 is TGTGCCAGTAGTATCGGGGTCAGGGATGCGAACACCGGGGAGCTGTTTTTT.